This TCR beta chain was sequenced during a study of control samples from healthy donors and cancer patients. The table came from immunoSEQ multiplex PCR; TCRdb's copy has only in-frame clones and leaves some out. Of approximately 94,000 clones listed, 86% are singletons. V lost 1 base and J lost 8, with 12 bases in between. CDR1 and CDR2 from the germline V gene are SGHDT and YYEEEE. This CDR3 spans 14 amino acids. The chain employs TRBV5-6 and TRBJ1-4; maybe TRBD1 (5 bases). The clonotype originates from a woman aged 45-65 years in good health. Specimen: blood. The DNA of the CDR3 is TGTGCCAGCAGCTTGACAGGAGGAGGAGAAAAACTGTTTTTT. Translation: CASSLTGGGEKLFF.